This TCR beta chain comes out of a study of blood T cell repertoires in COVID-19. Background on the study: The origin of the acute and convalescent COVID-19 samples was the United States, Italy and Spain. The analysed material was cDNA or gDNA that came from T cells, B-cell-depleted T cells, or PBMCs.

Germline V gene lookup returns CDR1 SGHRS and CDR2 YFSETQ. The CDR3 extends over 12 amino acids. V lost 5 bases to trimming and J lost 0 bases, with 3 bases between them. Per the original methods: Amplification of reference gene primers provided the estimated nucleated cell counts. Using immunoSEQ multiplex PCR, the repertoire was profiled, and TCRdb retains in-frame clones only, with some absent. The V and J calls and clone size are taken from that table; D and trimming were inferred from the DNA. The sample lists over 110,000 clones; approximately 88% were seen once. The chain joins TRBV5-1 to TRBJ1-3, with D hard to call. Sequencing was done on a sample of peripheral blood. The source is a woman between 50 and 59 years old with acute or convalescent COVID-19. CDR3 residues: CASSYSGNTIYF. The CDR3 nucleotides read TGCGCCAGCAGTTACTCTGGAAACACCATATATTTT.